The entry below gives a single TCR beta chain sequence along with its context. Antigen specificity is unknown. This sample's treatment: some 20 received Ad26.COV2.S at low or high dose, single or two shots; 5 received placebo; per-sample allocation not given. At day 63 after the first vaccine or placebo injection, samples were drawn. This entry comes from a study of Ad26.COV2.S vaccination and SARS-CoV-2 variants. The study, taken as a whole, reports: Breadth measured for non-spike TCRs was similar across vaccine and placebo recipients.

Clones were sequenced by immunoSEQ multiplex PCR, and TCRdb holds only the in-frame ones, with some missing. The data hold about 480,000 clones, with roughly 85% observed a single time. The CDR3 consists of 16 residues. The germline V gene encodes CDR1 MDHEN and CDR2 SYDVKM. Trimming left V 4 bases short and J 0 bases short, with 13 bases between. The specimen was peripheral blood, collected in a trial of Ad26.COV2.S vaccine versus placebo. This chain connects TRBV28 to TRBJ1-3; D call uncertain. The receptor's source is a person aged 18 to 65 who received the Ad26.COV2.S COVID-19 vaccine or a placebo. CDR3 coding DNA: TGTGCCAGCAGTTCCTCGGGGAAGGACTCTGGAAACACCATATATTTT. It encodes CASSSSGKDSGNTIYF.